These T cell receptor beta chains were read from a single sample in a study of PD-L1 blockade in urothelial cancer. Clones were read by immunoSEQ multiplex PCR, and TCRdb kept only the in-frame ones, dropping some. Of about 82,000 clones in the sample, roughly 90% are singletons; the top ten hold around 5%. The sample was PBMCs, taken around atezolizumab (anti-PD-L1) treatment. The receptors originated from a woman aged 65 to 85 with urothelial cancer. Both conserved end residues are part of each CDR3. Each record gives: CDR3 protein, CDR3 DNA, D gene, clone size, V gene, J gene. The D gene is left open where the match is weak. Not all rows give a size; the values are once, few, many and, for expanded clones, a class.

CDR3: CASMGRGNTGELFF; DNA: TGTGCCAGCATGGGCAGGGGGAACACCGGGGAGCTGTTTTTT; D: -; size: -; V: TRBV2; J: TRBJ2-2
CDR3: CASSGTTVSPYEQYF; DNA: TGTGCCAGCAGTGGCACGACAGTAAGTCCCTACGAGCAGTACTTC; D: -; size: -; V: TRBV2; J: TRBJ2-7
CDR3: CASTTRTGGANYGYTF; DNA: TGTGCCAGTACTACGAGAACAGGGGGCGCGAACTATGGCTACACCTTC; D: TRBD1; size: -; V: TRBV19; J: TRBJ1-2
CDR3: CASSESRGTRYSPLHF; DNA: TGCGCCAGCAGTGAGTCGAGGGGGACACGATATTCACCCCTCCACTTT; D: -; size: -; V: TRBV10-2; J: TRBJ1-6
CDR3: CASSAKQGAKEKLFF; DNA: TGTGCCAGCAGCGCGAAACAGGGGGCTAAGGAAAAACTGTTTTTT; D: TRBD1; size: -; V: TRBV5-4; J: TRBJ1-4
CDR3: CASTAGLKPMNTEAFF; DNA: TGCGCCAGCACCGCGGGCCTGAAACCCATGAACACTGAAGCTTTCTTT; D: -; size: -; V: TRBV5-1; J: TRBJ1-1
CDR3: CASSPRTENTEAFF; DNA: TGTGCCAGCTCACCCCGGACAGAGAACACTGAAGCTTTCTTT; D: -; size: -; V: TRBV18; J: TRBJ1-1
CDR3: CASSYAFSEYEQYF; DNA: TGTGCCAGCAGTTACGCCTTCTCAGAATACGAGCAGTACTTC; D: -; size: -; V: TRBV6-5; J: TRBJ2-7
CDR3: CASSLLTGRETQYF; DNA: TGTGCCAGCAGCTTGTTGACAGGACGGGAGACCCAGTACTTC; D: -; size: -; V: TRBV5-4; J: TRBJ2-5
CDR3: CASSVGVAGVGAFF; DNA: TGTGCCAGCAGCGTTGGAGTGGCAGGGGTTGGAGCTTTCTTT; D: -; size: -; V: TRBV5-6; J: TRBJ1-1
CDR3: CASSYSGGAGYEQYF; DNA: TGTGCCAGCAGTTACTCCGGTGGGGCAGGCTACGAGCAGTACTTC; D: -; size: -; V: TRBV6-6; J: TRBJ2-7
CDR3: CASSQNRNNSPLHF; DNA: TGCGCCAGCAGCCAAAACAGGAATAATTCACCCCTCCACTTT; D: -; size: -; V: TRBV4-1; J: TRBJ1-6
CDR3: CASSLGTGVIYEQYF; DNA: TGTGCCAGCAGCTTGGGGACAGGGGTTATCTACGAGCAGTACTTC; D: TRBD1; size: -; V: TRBV5-5; J: TRBJ2-7
CDR3: CASSEDRDTEAFF; DNA: TGTGCCAGCAGCGAAGACAGGGACACTGAAGCTTTCTTT; D: TRBD1; size: -; V: TRBV7-8; J: TRBJ1-1
CDR3: CASSEDRAMGHNEQFF; DNA: TGTGCCAGCAGTGAAGACAGGGCAATGGGTCACAATGAGCAGTTCTTC; D: TRBD1; size: -; V: TRBV25-1; J: TRBJ2-1
CDR3: CATSSEGTRGETQYF; DNA: TGTGCCACCAGCAGCGAGGGGACACGGGGAGAGACCCAGTACTTC; D: -; size: once; V: TRBV15; J: TRBJ2-5
CDR3: CASSPLGQGGLHSGNTIYF; DNA: TGTGCCAGCTCACCCCTGGGACAGGGAGGATTGCACTCTGGAAACACCATATATTTT; D: TRBD1; size: -; V: TRBV18; J: TRBJ1-3
CDR3: CASSFGTIVAKNIQYF; DNA: TGTGCCAGCAGTTTTGGCACTATAGTAGCCAAAAACATTCAGTACTTC; D: -; size: -; V: TRBV28; J: TRBJ2-4
CDR3: CAISESGQEQFF; DNA: TGTGCCATCAGTGAGTCGGGACAAGAGCAGTTCTTC; D: -; size: -; V: TRBV10-3; J: TRBJ2-1
CDR3: CASSPNLAGGNSGELFF; DNA: TGTGCCAGCAGTCCAAACTTAGCGGGAGGGAATTCCGGGGAGCTGTTTTTT; D: TRBD2; size: -; V: TRBV28; J: TRBJ2-2
CDR3: CASSLDRESPDTQYF; DNA: TGTGCCAGCAGCTTAGACAGGGAGAGTCCAGATACGCAGTATTTT; D: -; size: -; V: TRBV7-9; J: TRBJ2-3
CDR3: CASSMPPQGYGYTF; DNA: TGTGCCAGTAGTATGCCCCCGCAGGGCTATGGCTACACCTTC; D: -; size: -; V: TRBV19; J: TRBJ1-2
CDR3: CASSPTGKGTVGNQPQHF; DNA: TGTGCCAGCTCACCGACAGGGAAGGGAACTGTGGGCAATCAGCCCCAGCATTTT; D: TRBD1; size: -; V: TRBV18; J: TRBJ1-5
CDR3: CASSLAEYTEAFF; DNA: TGCGCCAGCAGCTTGGCCGAGTACACTGAAGCTTTCTTT; D: -; size: -; V: TRBV5-1; J: TRBJ1-1
CDR3: CASSQEGGDREIGTQYF; DNA: TGTGCCAGCAGCCAGGAGGGGGGGGACAGGGAAATTGGGACCCAGTACTTC; D: TRBD1; size: -; V: TRBV4-2; J: TRBJ2-5
CDR3: CASSFSSWGYTF; DNA: TGTGCCAGCAGTTTTTCGAGCTGGGGCTACACCTTC; D: -; size: -; V: TRBV5-6; J: TRBJ1-2
CDR3: CASSLGSGEQPQHF; DNA: TGCGCCAGCAGCTTGGGGTCAGGGGAACAGCCCCAGCATTTT; D: -; size: once; V: TRBV5-1; J: TRBJ1-5
CDR3: CASSWRGGYTGELFF; DNA: TGCGCCAGCAGCTGGCGGGGGGGCTACACCGGGGAGCTGTTTTTT; D: TRBD2; size: -; V: TRBV5-1; J: TRBJ2-2
CDR3: CASSISLDQPQHF; DNA: TGTGCCAGTAGTATCTCTTTAGATCAGCCCCAGCATTTT; D: -; size: -; V: TRBV19; J: TRBJ1-5
CDR3: CASSVGQGNYGYTF; DNA: TGTGCCAGCAGCGTGGGACAGGGCAACTATGGCTACACCTTC; D: TRBD1; size: few; V: TRBV9; J: TRBJ1-2
CDR3: CASSTSAGALNTGELFF; DNA: TGTGCCAGCAGTACATCAGCAGGGGCTTTGAACACCGGGGAGCTGTTTTTT; D: -; size: once; V: TRBV27; J: TRBJ2-2
CDR3: CASTSPGASEQYF; DNA: TGTGCCAGCACATCTCCAGGGGCGAGCGAGCAGTACTTC; D: -; size: -; V: TRBV18; J: TRBJ2-7
CDR3: CASTGQGKSYGYTF; DNA: TGTGCCAGCACGGGACAGGGTAAATCTTATGGCTACACCTTC; D: TRBD1; size: -; V: TRBV6-5; J: TRBJ1-2
CDR3: CASSPGVSFEQYF; DNA: TGTGCCAGCAGCCCAGGCGTAAGCTTCGAGCAGTACTTC; D: -; size: -; V: TRBV7-3; J: TRBJ2-7
CDR3: CASSLQGEETQYF; DNA: TGTGCCAGCAGTTTACAGGGCGAAGAGACCCAGTACTTC; D: -; size: -; V: TRBV28; J: TRBJ2-5
CDR3: CASSRTGASNYEQYF; DNA: TGTGCCAGCTCACGGACAGGGGCCAGCAACTACGAGCAGTACTTC; D: TRBD1; size: -; V: TRBV18; J: TRBJ2-7
CDR3: CASSATRTAATYGYTF; DNA: TGTGCCAGCAGCGCAACCCGGACAGCAGCAACCTATGGCTACACCTTC; D: -; size: -; V: TRBV9; J: TRBJ1-2
CDR3: CASSQGLAGVFYEQYF; DNA: TGTGCCAGCAGCCAGGGACTAGCGGGGGTTTTCTACGAGCAGTACTTC; D: TRBD2; size: -; V: TRBV28; J: TRBJ2-7
CDR3: CASRGQGADNEQFF; DNA: TGCGCCAGCAGGGGACAGGGGGCGGACAATGAGCAGTTCTTC; D: TRBD1; size: few; V: TRBV10-1; J: TRBJ2-1
CDR3: CASSTGTGQETQYF; DNA: TGTGCCAGCAGTACTGGGACAGGGCAAGAGACCCAGTACTTC; D: TRBD1; size: -; V: TRBV6-5; J: TRBJ2-5